This T cell receptor (beta chain) appears in the sequencing data of a study of blood T cell repertoires in COVID-19. Per the study methods: Cell counts per sample came from amplifying reference gene primers. This table comes from immunoSEQ multiplex PCR, and its TCRdb copy is limited to in-frame clones, with some not included. V and J calls and clone size are given by that table; D and trimming were obtained from the DNA. The sample has about 220,000 clones, less than 90% seen once. Germline values: CDR1 LGHDT, CDR2 YNNKEL (reference sequence). The CDR3 extends over 15 amino acids. The V and J ends lost 6 bases and 3 bases, in that order; junction bases with no gene match: 10.

The V call is TRBV3-1 (or the pseudogene TRBV3-2), the J call TRBJ1-1, with 7 nucleotides matching TRBD1. Sequences were obtained from peripheral blood. This receptor was taken from a man aged 35 to 55 with acute or convalescent COVID-19. The CDR3 DNA reads TGTGCCAGCAGACTCAGTACAGGGGTAGACACTGAAGCTTTCTTT. Amino acid sequence: CASRLSTGVDTEAFF.